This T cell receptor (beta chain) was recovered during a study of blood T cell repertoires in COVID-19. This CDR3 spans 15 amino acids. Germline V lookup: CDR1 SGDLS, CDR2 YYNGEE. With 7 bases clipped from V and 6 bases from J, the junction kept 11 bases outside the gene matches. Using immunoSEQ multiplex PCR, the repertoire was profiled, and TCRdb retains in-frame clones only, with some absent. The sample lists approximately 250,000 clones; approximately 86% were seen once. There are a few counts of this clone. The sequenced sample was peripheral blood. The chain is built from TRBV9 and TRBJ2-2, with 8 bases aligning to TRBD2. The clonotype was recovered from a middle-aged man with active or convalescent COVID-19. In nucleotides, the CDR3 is TGTGCCAGCCAGGGCCGCGGGAGGTACCCCGGGGAGCTGTTTTTT. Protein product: CASQGRGRYPGELFF.